The TCR beta chain under discussion was sequenced for a study of control samples from healthy donors and cancer patients (TCRdb year 2020). CDR1 and CDR2 were assigned from the germline V gene as LGHNA and YSLEER. The CDR3 covers 12 residues, taking in both the cysteine and the phenylalanine. CDR3 DNA only is kept here, 36 bases in frame from base 1. V loses 1 base, J loses 5 bases, and the germline ends lie 4 bases apart. For this clone: What this receptor recognizes is not known. Per-base quality was not reported, and no clone a single base away is much larger than it.

To prepare the library, the immunoSEQ multiplex PCR assay was applied. TCRdb retrieved this table from immuneACCESS and kept in-frame rearrangements only. Not all clones are present; in checked studies, unresolved V genes account for under half, and no reason is known for the remainder. For this sample there are around 140,000 clones; roughly 89% appear just once. Jointly, the top ten make up around 7.3% of the sample. The source of this sequence is a man between 18 and 29 years old in good health. Rearrangement joined TRBV4-3 to TRBJ2-3; no confident D gene assignment can be made. The sample comprised blood. CDR3 loop: CASSQGQDTQYF. The DNA is as follows: TGCGCCAGCAGCCAAGGTCAAGATACGCAGTATTTT.